This T cell receptor beta chain was retrieved from a study of PD-1 blockade in classical Hodgkin lymphoma. Relapse after autologous stem cell transplantation occurred in every patient, and brentuximab vedotin exposure varied. Repertoires were generated with immunoSEQ multiplex PCR, while TCRdb's copy carries only in-frame clones and drops some. The table lists some 41,000 clones, approximately 86% of them singletons. The germline V gene encodes CDR1 SGDLS and CDR2 YYNGEE. The ends were cut back, 0 bases at V and 3 bases at J, with 9 bases in the middle. This CDR3 is built from 14 residues. V is TRBV9 and J is TRBJ2-5; D gene uncertain. The input for sequencing was peripheral blood mononuclear cells (PBMCs), taken before the second cycle of nivolumab. This clonotype originated in a human donor with classical Hodgkin lymphoma. CDR3 in DNA: TGTGCCAGCAGCGTAGGTGCTAGTGAAGAGACCCAGTACTTC. It encodes CASSVGASEETQYF.